This TCR beta chain is drawn from a study of OX40 agonist ivuxolimab in advanced cancers. In the study overall: Patients were 82.7% male with ages roughly 23 to 79, mean approximately 58. Prior checkpoint blockade (anti-PD-1, anti-PD-L1 or anti-CTLA-4) was permitted; around 37% had it. Study-wide results and caveats: Clonal expansion was seen in CD4+ and CD8+ blood T cells by week 6 at 0.1 to 3.0 mg/kg. Relative to CD4+, CD8+ T cells held more expanded clones on average.

The assay was immunoSEQ multiplex PCR, and TCRdb's table has in-frame clones only and misses some. The sample shows about 89,000 clones, roughly 90% of them seen only once. The CDR3 has 14 residues. About this clone itself: Its antigen is currently unknown.

The sequence was obtained from an adult with an advanced solid tumor such as melanoma, head and neck, liver or kidney cancer. The specimen comprised CD4+ or CD8+ T cells sorted from blood, sampled in a trial of the OX40 agonist ivuxolimab. The chain recombines TRBV12-1 with TRBJ1-2; the table's D call TRBD1 went unverified against the DNA. TRBV12-1 is annotated as a pseudogene. CDR3 protein: CASSFMQGKGGYTF. The CDR3 coding sequence is TGTGCCAGCAGCTTTATGCAGGGGAAAGGTGGCTACACCTTC.